This T cell receptor beta chain emerged from a study of T cell responses to AZD1222 COVID-19 vaccine. Regarding the study as a whole: Sampled repertoires all dated from after the peak T cell response. Unmutated regions of variants are reportedly targeted by nearly half of spike-specific TCRs. There were vaccine-associated CD4 TCRs across spike, dominant at 160-218 and 743-854. Donors, mostly white British, included more females; clonal diversity was possibly underestimated.

TCRdb's table, derived via immunoSEQ multiplex PCR, lists solely in-frame clones and lacks some. Found here are 70,000 to 95,000 clones, 70% to 90% of them singletons; the top ten hold 22%. Germline CDR1 and CDR2: SGHTA and FQGNSA. V was trimmed by 0 bases and J by 2 bases, leaving 7 bases between them. CDR3 length: 14 amino acids. In the case of this clone: Its specificity is not known.

The V call is TRBV7-2, the J call TRBJ2-5; tentatively, D is TRBD1 (5 bases). Sequencing was performed on peripheral blood, taken on day 0 of AZD1222 vaccination. The receptor was isolated from an adult in good health. The CDR3 sequence is CASSLAGQQETQYF. CDR3 sequence (DNA): TGTGCCAGCAGCTTAGCGGGGCAGCAAGAGACCCAGTACTTC.